Detailed here is one TCR beta chain. Its target is not known. Between the trimmed V and J ends, which lost 3 bases and 3 bases, there was a span of 16 bases. CDR1 is GTSNPN, CDR2 SVGIG, per germline (reference sequence). The CDR3 extends over 15 amino acids. The data stem from a study of follicular helper T cells after annual influenza vaccination. Findings and caveats of the study: Day 7 ICOS+CD38+ clones later appeared mostly in ICOS-CD38- cTfh. Recurrent ICOS+CD38+ cTfh clonotypes included tetramer and AIM influenza-specific ones.

Time point in this sample: 2015-2016 season, 7 days after influenza vaccination. Subjects lived in the community and lacked influenza vaccine within the prior 6 months. TCRB was sequenced at Survey level resolution. Generated by immunoSEQ multiplex PCR, the TCRdb table keeps only in-frame clones and is missing some. Of some 7,000 clones listed, around 82% are singletons. V is TRBV30 and J is TRBJ2-3; tentative D call: TRBD1 (9 bases). The receptor's source is an adult who received the influenza vaccine. The source was CXCR5- memory CD4+ T cells sorted from blood, collected 7 days after influenza vaccination. DNA for the CDR3: TGTGCCTGGAGGGCGGGGGGACAGGGAACAGATACGCAGTATTTT. Translation gives CAWRAGGQGTDTQYF.